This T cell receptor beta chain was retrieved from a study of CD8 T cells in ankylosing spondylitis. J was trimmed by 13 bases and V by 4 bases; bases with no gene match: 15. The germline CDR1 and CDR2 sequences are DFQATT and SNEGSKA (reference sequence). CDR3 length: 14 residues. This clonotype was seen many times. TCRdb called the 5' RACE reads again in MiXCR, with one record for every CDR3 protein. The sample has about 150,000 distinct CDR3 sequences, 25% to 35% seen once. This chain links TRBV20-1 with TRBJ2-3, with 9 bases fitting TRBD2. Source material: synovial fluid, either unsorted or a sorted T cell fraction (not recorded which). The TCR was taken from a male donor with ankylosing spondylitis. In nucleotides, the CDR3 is TGCAGTGCTACCCTAGCGGGGAGGGATACGCAGGAGTATTTT. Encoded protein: CSATLAGRDTQEYF.